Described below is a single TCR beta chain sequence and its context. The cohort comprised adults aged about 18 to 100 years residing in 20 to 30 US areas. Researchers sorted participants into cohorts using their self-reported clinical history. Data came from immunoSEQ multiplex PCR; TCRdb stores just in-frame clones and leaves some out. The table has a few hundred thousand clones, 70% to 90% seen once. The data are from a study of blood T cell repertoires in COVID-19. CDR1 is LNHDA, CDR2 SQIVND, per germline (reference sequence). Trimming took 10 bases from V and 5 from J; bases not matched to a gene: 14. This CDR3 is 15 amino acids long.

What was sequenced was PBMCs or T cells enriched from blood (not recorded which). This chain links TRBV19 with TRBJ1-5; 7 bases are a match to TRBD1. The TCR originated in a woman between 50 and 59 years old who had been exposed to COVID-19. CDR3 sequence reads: CATARQGSLHQPQHF. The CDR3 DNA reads TGTGCCACCGCCCGACAGGGTAGTTTGCATCAGCCCCAGCATTTT. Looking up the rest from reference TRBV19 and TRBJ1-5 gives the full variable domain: DGGITQSPKYLFRKEGQNVTLSCEQNLNHDAMYWYRQDPGQGLRLIYYSQIVNDFQKGDIAEGYSVSREKKESFPLTVTSAQKNPTAFYLCATARQGSLHQPQHFGDGTRLSIL.